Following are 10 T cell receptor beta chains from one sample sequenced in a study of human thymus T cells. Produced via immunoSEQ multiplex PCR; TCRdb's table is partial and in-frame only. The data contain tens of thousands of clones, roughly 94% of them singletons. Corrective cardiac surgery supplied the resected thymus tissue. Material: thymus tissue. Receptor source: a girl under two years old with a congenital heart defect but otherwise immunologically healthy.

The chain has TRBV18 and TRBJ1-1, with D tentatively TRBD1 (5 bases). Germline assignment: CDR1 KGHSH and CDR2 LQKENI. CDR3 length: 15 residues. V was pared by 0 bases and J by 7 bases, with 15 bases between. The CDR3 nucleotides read TGTGCCAGCTCACCACCCATGCCCCGCGGGGGTGAAGCTTTCTTT. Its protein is CASSPPMPRGGEAFF.

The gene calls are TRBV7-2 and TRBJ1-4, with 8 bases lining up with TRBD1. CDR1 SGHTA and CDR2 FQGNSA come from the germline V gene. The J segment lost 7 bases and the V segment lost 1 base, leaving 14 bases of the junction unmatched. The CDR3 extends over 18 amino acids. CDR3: CASSLVENPQGATEKLFF. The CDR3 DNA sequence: TGTGCCAGCAGCTTAGTCGAGAATCCCCAGGGGGCAACTGAAAAACTGTTTTTT.

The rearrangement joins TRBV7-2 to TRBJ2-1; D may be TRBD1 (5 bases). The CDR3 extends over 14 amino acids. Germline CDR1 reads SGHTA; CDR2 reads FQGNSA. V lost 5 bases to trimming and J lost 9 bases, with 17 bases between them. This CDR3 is CASSQGSHRVEQFF. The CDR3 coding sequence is TGTGCCAGCAGCCAGGGCTCGCACCGTGTTGAGCAGTTCTTC.

The DNA of the CDR3 is TGTGCCAGCAGCTTAGTCGGGGGTCCGGACACTGAAGCTTTCTTT. Its translation: CASSLVGGPDTEAFF. The chain joins TRBV7-2 to TRBJ1-1; D is perhaps TRBD1 (5 bases). Looked up from germline, CDR1 is SGHTA and CDR2 is FQGNSA. This CDR3 contains 15 residues. The V end was cut by 1 base, the J end by 3 bases, with 12 bases between. Supplemented by reference TRBV7-2 and TRBJ1-1, the full variable domain reads GAGVSQSPSNKVTEKGKDVELRCDPISGHTALYWYRQSLGQGLEFLIYFQGNSAPDKSGLPSDRFSAERTGGSVSTLTIQRTQQEDSAVYLCASSLVGGPDTEAFFGQGTRLTVV.

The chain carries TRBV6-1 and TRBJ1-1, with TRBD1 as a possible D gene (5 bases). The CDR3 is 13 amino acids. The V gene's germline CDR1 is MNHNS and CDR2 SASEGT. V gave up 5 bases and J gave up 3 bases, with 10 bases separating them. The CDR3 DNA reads TGTGCCAGCAGTAAACCGGGGCACACTGAAGCTTTCTTT. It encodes CASSKPGHTEAFF.

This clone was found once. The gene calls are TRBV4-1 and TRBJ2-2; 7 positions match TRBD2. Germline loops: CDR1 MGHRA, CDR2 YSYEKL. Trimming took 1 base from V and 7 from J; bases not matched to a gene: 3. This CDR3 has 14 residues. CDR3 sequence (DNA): TGCGCCAGCAGCCAAGTGGGCGGGAGCGGGGAGCTGTTTTTT. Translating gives CASSQVGGSGELFF.

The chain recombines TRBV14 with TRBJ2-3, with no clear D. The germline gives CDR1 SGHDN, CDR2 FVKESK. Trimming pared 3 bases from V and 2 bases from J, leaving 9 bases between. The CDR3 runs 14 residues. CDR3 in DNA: TGTGCCAGCAGCCATAGACACAACACAGATACGCAGTATTTT. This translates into CASSHRHNTDTQYF.

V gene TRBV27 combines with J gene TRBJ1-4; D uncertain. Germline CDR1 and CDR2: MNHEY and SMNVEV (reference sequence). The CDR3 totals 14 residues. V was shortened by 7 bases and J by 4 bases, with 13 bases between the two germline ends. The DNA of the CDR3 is TGTGCCAGCACCACGGACGGCCTTAATGAAAAACTGTTTTTT. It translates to CASTTDGLNEKLFF.

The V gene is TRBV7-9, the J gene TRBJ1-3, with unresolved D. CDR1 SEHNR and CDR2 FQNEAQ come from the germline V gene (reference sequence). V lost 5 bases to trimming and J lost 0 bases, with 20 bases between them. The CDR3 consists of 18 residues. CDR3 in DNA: TGTGCCAGCAGCCCGGTGAATCACCTACCCAGCTCTGGAAACACCATATATTTT. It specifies CASSPVNHLPSSGNTIYF.

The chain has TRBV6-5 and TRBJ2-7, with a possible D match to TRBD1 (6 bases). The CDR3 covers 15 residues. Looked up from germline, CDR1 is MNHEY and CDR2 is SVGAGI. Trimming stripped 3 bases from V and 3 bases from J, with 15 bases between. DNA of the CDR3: TGTGCCAGCAGTTATGAGACAGGACCCTACTACGAGCAGTACTTC. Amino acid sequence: CASSYETGPYYEQYF.